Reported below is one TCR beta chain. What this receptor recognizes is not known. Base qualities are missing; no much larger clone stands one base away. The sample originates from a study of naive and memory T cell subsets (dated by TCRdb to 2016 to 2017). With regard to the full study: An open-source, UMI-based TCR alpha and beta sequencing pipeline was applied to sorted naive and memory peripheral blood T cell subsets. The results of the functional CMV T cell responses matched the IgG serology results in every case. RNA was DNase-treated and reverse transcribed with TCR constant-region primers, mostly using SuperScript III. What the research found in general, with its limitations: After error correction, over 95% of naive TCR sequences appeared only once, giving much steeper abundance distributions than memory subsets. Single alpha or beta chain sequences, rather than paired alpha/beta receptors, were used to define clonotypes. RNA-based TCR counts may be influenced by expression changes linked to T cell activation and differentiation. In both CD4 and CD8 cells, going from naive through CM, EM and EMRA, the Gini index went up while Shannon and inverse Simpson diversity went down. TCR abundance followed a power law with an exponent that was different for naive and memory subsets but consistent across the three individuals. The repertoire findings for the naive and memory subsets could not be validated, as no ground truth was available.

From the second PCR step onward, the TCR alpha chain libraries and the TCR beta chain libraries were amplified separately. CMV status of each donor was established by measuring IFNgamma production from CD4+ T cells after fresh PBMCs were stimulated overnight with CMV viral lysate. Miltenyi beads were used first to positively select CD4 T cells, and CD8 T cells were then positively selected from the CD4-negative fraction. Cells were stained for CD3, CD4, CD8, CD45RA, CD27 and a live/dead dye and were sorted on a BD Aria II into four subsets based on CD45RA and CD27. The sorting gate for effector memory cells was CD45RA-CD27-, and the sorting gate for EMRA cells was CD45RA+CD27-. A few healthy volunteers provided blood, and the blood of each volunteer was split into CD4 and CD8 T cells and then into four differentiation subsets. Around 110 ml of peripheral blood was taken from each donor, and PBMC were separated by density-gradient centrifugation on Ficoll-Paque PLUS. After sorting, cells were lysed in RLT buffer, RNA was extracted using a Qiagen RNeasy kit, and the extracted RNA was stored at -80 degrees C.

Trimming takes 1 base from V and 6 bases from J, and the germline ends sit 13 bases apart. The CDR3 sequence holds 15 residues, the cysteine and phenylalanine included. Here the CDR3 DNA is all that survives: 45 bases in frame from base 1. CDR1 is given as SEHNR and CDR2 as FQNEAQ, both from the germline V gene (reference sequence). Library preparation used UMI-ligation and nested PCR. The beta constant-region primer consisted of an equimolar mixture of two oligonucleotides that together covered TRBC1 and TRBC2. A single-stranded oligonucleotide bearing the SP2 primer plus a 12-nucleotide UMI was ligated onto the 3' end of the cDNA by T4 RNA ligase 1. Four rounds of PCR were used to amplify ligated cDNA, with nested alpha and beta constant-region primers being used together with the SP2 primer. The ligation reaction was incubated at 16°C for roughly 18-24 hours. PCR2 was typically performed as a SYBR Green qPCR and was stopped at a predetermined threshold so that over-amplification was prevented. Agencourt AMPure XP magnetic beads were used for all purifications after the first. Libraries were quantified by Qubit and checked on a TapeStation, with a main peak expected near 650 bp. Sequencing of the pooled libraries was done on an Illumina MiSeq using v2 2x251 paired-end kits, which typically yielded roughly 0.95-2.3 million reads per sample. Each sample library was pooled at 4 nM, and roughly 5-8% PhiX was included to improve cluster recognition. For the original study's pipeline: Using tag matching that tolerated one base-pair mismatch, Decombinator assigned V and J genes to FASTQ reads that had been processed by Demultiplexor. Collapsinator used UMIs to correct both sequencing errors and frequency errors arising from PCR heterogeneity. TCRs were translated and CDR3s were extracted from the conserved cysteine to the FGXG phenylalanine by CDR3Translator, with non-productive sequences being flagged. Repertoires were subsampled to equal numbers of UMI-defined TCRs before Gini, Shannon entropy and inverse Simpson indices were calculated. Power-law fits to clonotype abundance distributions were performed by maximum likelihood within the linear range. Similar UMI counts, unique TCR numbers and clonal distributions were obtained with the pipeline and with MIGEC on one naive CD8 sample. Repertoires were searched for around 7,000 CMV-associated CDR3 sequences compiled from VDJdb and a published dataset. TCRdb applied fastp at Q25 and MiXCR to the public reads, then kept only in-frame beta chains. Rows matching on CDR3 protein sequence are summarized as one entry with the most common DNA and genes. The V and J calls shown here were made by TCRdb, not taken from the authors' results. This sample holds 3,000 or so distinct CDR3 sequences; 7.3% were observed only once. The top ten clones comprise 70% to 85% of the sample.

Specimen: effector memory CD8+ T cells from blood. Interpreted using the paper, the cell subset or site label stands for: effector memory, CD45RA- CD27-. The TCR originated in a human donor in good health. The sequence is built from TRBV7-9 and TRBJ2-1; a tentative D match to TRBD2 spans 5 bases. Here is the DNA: TGTGCCAGCAGCTTAGGTGGGCTCGCGGGCAATGAGCAGTTCTTC. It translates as CASSLGGLAGNEQFF.